A single sample gave rise to the 21 T cell receptor beta chains below, sequenced in a study of patients and donors after allogeneic stem cell transplantation. Using its own MiXCR run on the RT-PCR reads, TCRdb lists one record per CDR3 protein. The sample yields some 150,000 distinct CDR3 sequences, about a third seen once. Source material: blood, either unsorted or a sorted T cell fraction (not recorded which). The receptor set was obtained from a human donor who was either an allogeneic HSCT recipient or a stem cell or donor lymphocyte infusion donor (not recorded which). It is not recorded whose cells these are; they may come from a transplant donor.

The chain joins TRBV20-1 to TRBJ1-1; D unclear. Trimming pared 7 bases from V and 3 bases from J, leaving 12 bases between. CDR3 length equals 12 residues. Germline values: CDR1 DFQATT, CDR2 SNEGSKA (reference sequence). The CDR3 spells CSVGFRDTEAFF. As DNA, the CDR3 is TGCAGTGTAGGGTTTCGGGACACTGAAGCTTTCTTT.

The chain is built from TRBV20-1 and TRBJ1-4; D ambiguous. Germline lookup yields CDR1 DFQATT and CDR2 SNEGSKA (reference sequence). The CDR3 is 13 amino acids. Trimming took 6 bases from V and 0 from J, leaving 8 bases between them. The CDR3 DNA sequence: TGCAGTGCAGTTTGGCCAACTAATGAAAAACTGTTTTTT. Encoded protein: CSAVWPTNEKLFF.

This clonotype was seen a handful of times. J is TRBJ2-3 and V is TRBV27, with TRBD2 as a possible D gene (6 bases). Trimming cost V 7 bases and J 4 bases, with 15 bases left between them. Germline V gene data show CDR1 as MNHEY and CDR2 as SMNVEV (reference sequence). CDR3 length equals 14 residues. Here the CDR3 DNA reads TGTGCCAGCACCCCCGCGGGGTGGGCAGATACGCAGTATTTT. Translated: CASTPAGWADTQYF.

The chain joins TRBV6-2 or TRBV6-3 to TRBJ2-5, with D possibly matching TRBD2 (7 bases). CDR1 MNHEY and CDR2 SVGEGT come from the germline V gene. With 3 bases removed from V and 5 bases from J, the gap between germline ends came to 13 bases. This CDR3 region has 14 residues. Here the CDR3 DNA reads TGTGCCAGCAGTTATTCCAGGGGAGGGGAGACCCAGTACTTC. The encoded protein is CASSYSRGGETQYF.

The chain employs TRBV29-1 and TRBJ2-3; tentatively, D is TRBD2 (7 bases). Germline loops: CDR1 SQVTM, CDR2 ANQGSEA. The CDR3 extends over 15 amino acids. Trimming removed 7 bases at V and 2 bases at J, with 19 bases between. CDR3 protein: CSAPGGGLVTDTQYF. The DNA for the CDR3 is TGCAGCGCCCCTGGGGGGGGCCTTGTCACAGATACGCAGTATTTT.

This clonotype was counted only a few times. The chain uses TRBV12-3 or TRBV12-4 and TRBJ1-5; D remains unclear. V was shortened by 6 bases and J by 4 bases, with 19 bases between the two germline ends. CDR3 length: 16 amino acids. The CDR3 DNA reads TGTGCCAGCAGCCGAATGACCTTGGGCGTAAATCAGCCCCAGCATTTT. It codes for CASSRMTLGVNQPQHF.

This clonotype has more than one count but fewer than ten. V and J are TRBV4-2 and TRBJ2-1; possibly TRBD1 for D (7 bases). The length of the CDR3 is 15 residues. Germline V gene sequence: CDR1 LGHNA, CDR2 YNFKEQ. The ends were cut back, 1 base at V and 5 bases at J, with 12 bases in the middle. CDR3 protein: CASSQVRGADNEQFF. CDR3 coding DNA: TGTGCCAGCAGCCAAGTCAGGGGGGCCGACAATGAGCAGTTCTTC.

J is TRBJ1-1 and V is TRBV27; TRBD1 matches at 9 bases. Germline CDR1 MNHEY, CDR2 SMNVEV (reference sequence). Losses at the gene ends were 3 bases for V and 5 bases for J; bases not matched to a gene: 7. This CDR3 comprises 15 residues. CDR3 nucleotides: TGTGCCAGCAGTTTCGACTTGACAGGGGGGACTGAAGCTTTCTTT. It codes for CASSFDLTGGTEAFF.

V usage is TRBV28 and J usage is TRBJ2-7; 9 bases line up with TRBD1. V lost 4 bases, J lost 2 bases, and 9 bases stayed unmatched. The CDR3 is 16 residues long. CDR1 is MDHEN, CDR2 SYDVKM, per germline. In DNA, the CDR3 is TGTGCCAGCAGTTCCCGGGACAGGGAACATACCTACGAGCAGTACTTC. This codes for CASSSRDREHTYEQYF.

The chain carries TRBV7-9 and TRBJ2-2; D perhaps matches TRBD2 (5 bases). The CDR3 spans 17 residues. V lost 4 bases and J lost 4, with 19 bases in between. The germline gives CDR1 SEHNR, CDR2 FQNEAQ (reference sequence). The CDR3: CASSYTPGYGVTGELFF. In nucleotides, the CDR3 is TGTGCCAGCAGCTATACCCCGGGGTATGGGGTCACCGGGGAGCTGTTTTTT.

This clonotype has just a few counts. The chain uses TRBV4-2 and TRBJ2-5; D assignment may be TRBD1 or TRBD2 (5 bases each). The germline gives CDR1 LGHNA, CDR2 YNFKEQ. V lost 0 bases and J 0 bases, leaving 14 bases between the germline ends. The CDR3 is 17 residues long. In DNA, the CDR3 is TGTGCCAGCAGCCAAGAAGTCGGGACGGAGTACCAAGAGACCCAGTACTTC. Translated: CASSQEVGTEYQETQYF.

This clonotype was detected ten times or more. This chain joins TRBV28 and TRBJ1-2; D is possibly TRBD1 (6 bases). The germline CDR1 and CDR2 sequences are MDHEN and SYDVKM. This CDR3 is 15 amino acids long. Between the trimmed V and J ends, which lost 8 bases and 5 bases, there was a span of 21 bases. The CDR3 spells CASHTGGALSYGYTF. CDR3 in DNA: TGTGCCAGCCACACTGGGGGGGCCCTTTCTTATGGCTACACCTTC.

The rearrangement links TRBV4-3 to TRBJ2-1; TRBD2 aligns across 14 bases. CDR3 length equals 16 residues. Germline values: CDR1 LGHNA, CDR2 YSLEER. Germline trimming cut 0 bases from V and 13 bases from J; bases unmatched to any gene: 8. The CDR3, as DNA: TGCGCCAGCAGCCAAGATAGCGGACTAGCGGGGGGAGGACAGTTCTTC. Its protein is CASSQDSGLAGGGQFF.

This clonotype has just a few counts. This chain's CDR3 is CASSHLELGEAFF. The CDR3 DNA follows: TGCGCCAGCAGCCACCTTGAACTAGGTGAAGCTTTCTTT. The V call is TRBV4-3, the J call TRBJ1-1, with D unclear. The CDR3 has 13 amino acids. V was shortened by 3 bases and J by 7 bases, with 12 bases between the two germline ends. From germline, CDR1 is LGHNA and CDR2 YSLEER.

This clonotype was counted a few times. The chain is built from TRBV29-1 and TRBJ2-5; perhaps D is TRBD1 or TRBD2 (5 bases each). Germline values: CDR1 SQVTM, CDR2 ANQGSEA. The CDR3 runs 12 residues. The CDR3 bases are TGCAGGCTAGCTACGACAGCGGAGACCCAGTACTTC. Translating it yields CRLATTAETQYF.

The rearrangement joins TRBV5-5 to TRBJ1-4, with TRBD1 identical over 9 bases. Trimming removed 6 bases from V and 7 bases from J; junction bases left unmatched: 13. CDR1 is SGHKS, CDR2 YYEKEE, per germline (reference sequence). The CDR3 is 16 amino acids. CDR3 sequence (DNA): TGTGCCAGCACTTGGGTGGGACAGGGAGGAGGTGAAAAACTGTTTTTT. Its translation: CASTWVGQGGGEKLFF.

Of note for this clonotype: At one of its ends the junction is not consistent with the germline gene, which may arise from a read error. The rearrangement uses TRBV12-3 or TRBV12-4 and TRBJ1-2; D possibly corresponds to TRBD1 (5 bases). The CDR3 covers 15 residues. Written as DNA, the CDR3 is TGTGCCAGCATTTTAGGGGCAGGTACCAACTATGGCTACACCTTC. This encodes CASILGAGTNYGYTF.

This clonotype was found a few times. The chain carries TRBV9 and TRBJ1-1; TRBD1 might be the D (5 bases). Trimming took 4 bases from V and 4 from J, leaving 20 bases between them. The germline CDR1 and CDR2 sequences are SGDLS and YYNGEE. This CDR3 is built from 16 residues. CDR3 DNA sequence: TGTGCCAGCAGCCGACGGGGCCGCGTCGAAGGCACTGAAGCTTTCTTT. Translating gives CASSRRGRVEGTEAFF.

The chain is built from TRBV5-6 and TRBJ1-1; no firm D call. V lost 0 bases and J lost 0, with 12 bases in between. CDR1 is SGHDT and CDR2 is YYEEEE in the germline V gene. CDR3 length equals 16 residues. CDR3 bases: TGTGCCAGCAGCTTGGGACTGAGACAAGTGAACACTGAAGCTTTCTTT. Protein sequence: CASSLGLRQVNTEAFF.

The J gene is TRBJ1-1, the V gene TRBV12-3 or TRBV12-4; D is ambiguous. The CDR3 covers 12 residues. V lost 5 bases and J 4 bases, leaving 8 bases between the germline ends. DNA for the CDR3: TGTGCCAGCAGTCAAGTGGCCACTGAAGCTTTCTTT. Its translation: CASSQVATEAFF.

The chain employs TRBV6-1 and TRBJ1-1; D gene ambiguous. This CDR3 has 13 residues. V was pared by 3 bases and J by 9 bases, with 14 bases between. The germline CDR1 and CDR2 sequences are MNHNS and SASEGT. The CDR3 bases are TGTGCCAGCAGTGATCCCTGGGAGGCGAAAGCTTTCTTT. It codes for CASSDPWEAKAFF.